One and the same sample provided the 13 T cell receptor beta chains below, sequenced in a study of blood T cell repertoires in COVID-19. TCRdb keeps only in-frame clones here, not all; method: immunoSEQ multiplex PCR. The sample has 200,000 to 250,000 clones; approximately 88% are singletons. Sequences were obtained from PBMCs or T cells enriched from blood (not recorded which). The receptors originated from a woman aged 25 to 39 with acute COVID-19.

The V gene is TRBV10-3, the J gene TRBJ1-1; maybe TRBD1 (6 bases). Germline assignment: CDR1 ENHRY and CDR2 SYGVKD. CDR3 length: 15 residues. The germline V and J ends were trimmed by 2 bases and 1 base, with 11 bases remaining between them. CDR3 sequence reads: CAISEPRGQNTEAFF. For the CDR3, the DNA is TGTGCCATCAGTGAGCCCAGGGGACAGAACACTGAAGCTTTCTTT.

The chain recombines TRBV7-2 with TRBJ1-4; D unclear. The V end lost 5 bases, the J end lost 0 bases, and 10 bases lay between the germline ends. Germline V CDR1 and CDR2: SGHTA, FQGNSA. This CDR3 spans 15 amino acids. The CDR3 region has the DNA TGTGCCAGCAGCGAATACAGTGCAACTAATGAAAAACTGTTTTTT. Translation: CASSEYSATNEKLFF.

The chain recombines TRBV2 with TRBJ2-7; D is possibly TRBD1 (6 bases). Germline CDR1 and CDR2: SNHLY and FYNNEI. The CDR3 covers 13 residues. V was cut by 6 bases and J by 0 bases, with 9 bases left in between. The CDR3 DNA follows: TGTGCCAGCAGAAGGACAGTCTCCTACGAGCAGTACTTC. Translation: CASRRTVSYEQYF.

The V gene is TRBV5-4, the J gene TRBJ2-1; 7 positions match TRBD1. This CDR3 is 16 amino acids long. V shed 6 bases, J shed 6 bases, and the junction held 15 bases outside the gene matches. Per the germline V gene, CDR1 is SGHNT and CDR2 is YYREEE (reference sequence). CDR3 protein: CASTPGEQGPFNEQFF. In DNA, the CDR3 is TGTGCCAGCACCCCCGGGGAACAGGGGCCCTTCAATGAGCAGTTCTTC. The whole variable domain, remainder taken from reference TRBV5-4 and TRBJ2-1, is ETGVTQSPTHLIKTRGQQVTLRCSSQSGHNTVSWYQQALGQGPQFIFQYYREEENGRGNFPPRFSGLQFPNYSSELNVNALELDDSALYLCASTPGEQGPFNEQFFGPGTRLTVL.

The V call is TRBV12-5, the J call TRBJ2-3; 8 nucleotides align to TRBD2. Trimming took 4 bases from V and 12 from J; bases not matched to a gene: 9. Germline lookup yields CDR1 LGHNT and CDR2 FRNRAP. The CDR3 extends over 13 amino acids. The CDR3 bases are TGTGCTAGTGGTTCGGGACTAGTGGGACAACAGTATTTT. It codes for CASGSGLVGQQYF.

The chain joins TRBV19 to TRBJ1-2, with 8 nucleotides matching TRBD1. The V segment lost 9 bases and the J segment 6 bases; nucleotides outside the gene matches: 12. Germline-derived CDR1 and CDR2 are LNHDA and SQIVND (reference sequence). This CDR3 has 14 residues. Here the CDR3 DNA reads TGTGCCAGCTCGGACAGGGACCTCCGGAATGGCTACACCTTC. This gives the protein CASSDRDLRNGYTF.

The gene calls are TRBV4-3 and TRBJ1-4; 9 bases are shared with TRBD1. V shed 6 bases, J shed 8 bases, and the junction held 4 bases outside the gene matches. Looked up from germline, CDR1 is LGHNA and CDR2 is YSLEER. The CDR3 sequence is 13 residues long. CDR3 DNA: TGCGCCAGCAGGGGACAGGGAGGAGAAAAACTGTTTTTT. Amino acids: CASRGQGGEKLFF.

This chain joins TRBV7-8 and TRBJ1-2; the D gene is possibly TRBD1 (5 bases). Looked up from germline, CDR1 is SGHVS and CDR2 is FQNEAQ. V lost 5 bases, J lost 4 bases, and 8 bases lay in between. The CDR3 totals 12 residues. The DNA of the CDR3 is TGTGCCAGCAGCACGGACACCTATGGCTACACCTTC. Translation: CASSTDTYGYTF.

This chain joins TRBV2 and TRBJ2-2; D is possibly TRBD2 (6 bases). Trimming took 3 bases from V and 5 from J, leaving 13 bases between them. Germline loops: CDR1 SNHLY, CDR2 FYNNEI. This CDR3 is built from 15 residues. CDR3 region: CASSEGTPGTGELFF. The CDR3 nucleotides are TGTGCCAGCAGTGAGGGGACTCCGGGAACCGGGGAGCTGTTTTTT.

The chain recombines TRBV4-1 with TRBJ1-2; 9 bases line up with TRBD1. Trimming at V came to 4 bases and at J to 6 bases, leaving 3 bases not matched to a gene. Per germline, CDR1 MGHRA and CDR2 YSYEKL. The CDR3 covers 13 residues. The CDR3 region is CASSPTGGNGYTF. As DNA, the CDR3 is TGCGCCAGCAGCCCCACAGGGGGCAATGGCTACACCTTC.

This clone was recorded at least ten times. This rearrangement joins TRBV7-9 to TRBJ2-2; D gene unclear. The CDR3 is made up of 17 amino acids. Germline V gene lookup returns CDR1 SEHNR and CDR2 FQNEAQ (reference sequence). Trimming stripped 8 bases from V and 3 bases from J, with 22 bases between. The CDR3 protein is CASPRVASGLYTGELFF. CDR3 in DNA: TGTGCCAGCCCACGGGTTGCTAGTGGGTTATACACCGGGGAGCTGTTTTTT. Looking up the rest from reference TRBV7-9 and TRBJ2-2 gives the full variable domain: DTGVSQNPRHKITKRGQNVTFRCDPISEHNRLYWYRQTLGQGPEFLTYFQNEAQLEKSRLLSDRFSAERPKGSFSTLEIQRTEQGDSAMYLCASPRVASGLYTGELFFGEGSRLTVL.

The chain carries TRBV6-1 and TRBJ1-5; no reliable D call. This CDR3 spans 12 amino acids. Germline assignment: CDR1 MNHNS and CDR2 SASEGT. Trimming left V 2 bases short and J 6 bases short, with 5 bases between. The CDR3 nucleotides are TGTGCCAGCAGTGAAATCGGTCAGCCCCAGCATTTT. Translated, it gives CASSEIGQPQHF.

The chain has TRBV7-2 and TRBJ2-7; 8 positions agree with TRBD2. Per germline, CDR1 SGHTA and CDR2 FQGNSA. J gave up 2 bases and V 5 bases, and 11 bases lay outside the gene matches. CDR3 size: 16 residues. This chain's CDR3 is CASSQDPGLVAYEQYF. Written as DNA, the CDR3 is TGTGCCAGCAGCCAAGACCCGGGACTAGTTGCCTACGAGCAGTACTTC.